The rows below give T cell receptor beta chains drawn from one sample of a study of CXCR3-negative and CXCR3-positive naive CD8 T cells. TCRdb reanalyzed the 5' RACE reads and collapses them to one entry per CDR3 protein, without DNA. The sample totals around 140,000 distinct CDR3 sequences; its top ten clones hold 0.4% to 0.45%. Sequenced sample: naive CXCR3+ CD8+ T cells from blood. The receptors derive from a human donor in good health. Some clones in this sample may be carry-over from other donors' samples. Both conserved end residues are part of each CDR3.

TRBV28	TRBJ2-7	CASSLSLYEQYF
TRBV28	TRBJ2-7	CASSALAGSYKQYF
TRBV7-9	TRBJ1-5	CASSATGTGGGPQHF
TRBV7-9	TRBJ2-5	CASSFPAGETQYF
TRBV9	TRBJ2-2	CASSGGGGWAGELFF
TRBV6-5	TRBJ2-5	CASSRPGQGVIHQETQYF
TRBV6-5	TRBJ2-7	CASGGQGNEQYF
TRBV4-3	TRBJ2-5	CASSQGWRTQETQYF
TRBV29-1	TRBJ2-7	CSALTGSYEQYF
TRBV14	TRBJ2-3	CASSPDDTQYF
TRBV27	TRBJ2-7	CASSLNGDSWPGEQYF
TRBV11-1	TRBJ2-7	CASSFGGNSYEQYF